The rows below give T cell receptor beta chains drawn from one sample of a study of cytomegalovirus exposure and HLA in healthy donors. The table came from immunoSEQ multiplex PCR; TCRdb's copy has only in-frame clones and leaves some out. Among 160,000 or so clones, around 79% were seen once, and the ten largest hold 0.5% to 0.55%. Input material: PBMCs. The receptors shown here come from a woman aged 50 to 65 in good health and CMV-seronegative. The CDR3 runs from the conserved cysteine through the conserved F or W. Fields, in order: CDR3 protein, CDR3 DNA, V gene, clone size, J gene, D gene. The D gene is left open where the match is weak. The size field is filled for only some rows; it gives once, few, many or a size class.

CDR3aa: CASSVGDRGSGQYF
CDR3nt: TGTGCCAGCAGCGTAGGAGACAGGGGCTCCGGGCAGTACTTC
v_gene: TRBV9
abundance: NA
j_gene: TRBJ2-7
d_gene: TRBD1

CDR3aa: CASSTGQGNGELFF
CDR3nt: TGCGCCAGCAGCACGGGACAGGGGAACGGGGAGCTGTTTTTT
v_gene: TRBV5-1
abundance: NA
j_gene: TRBJ2-2
d_gene: TRBD1

CDR3aa: CASTEDRYNEKLFF
CDR3nt: TGTGCCAGCACCGAAGACAGGTATAATGAAAAACTGTTTTTT
v_gene: TRBV7-9
abundance: few
j_gene: TRBJ1-4
d_gene: NA

CDR3aa: CASIRTDEAFF
CDR3nt: TGTGCCAGTATCCGGACAGATGAAGCTTTCTTT
v_gene: TRBV19
abundance: NA
j_gene: TRBJ1-1
d_gene: NA

CDR3aa: CASSFARGDGYTF
CDR3nt: TGTGCCAGCAGTTTTGCCAGGGGGGATGGCTACACCTTC
v_gene: TRBV28
abundance: NA
j_gene: TRBJ1-2
d_gene: TRBD1

CDR3aa: CASRADYRNTGELFF
CDR3nt: TGTGCCAGCAGGGCCGACTACCGGAACACCGGGGAGCTGTTTTTT
v_gene: TRBV2
abundance: NA
j_gene: TRBJ2-2
d_gene: NA

CDR3aa: CASSHRGADGYTF
CDR3nt: TGTGCCAGCAGCCATCGGGGGGCCGATGGCTACACCTTC
v_gene: TRBV5-6
abundance: NA
j_gene: TRBJ1-2
d_gene: NA

CDR3aa: CAIFKSGTGSEAFF
CDR3nt: TGTGCCATCTTTAAATCCGGGACAGGGTCTGAAGCTTTCTTT
v_gene: TRBV6-1
abundance: once
j_gene: TRBJ1-1
d_gene: TRBD1

CDR3aa: CASRKSGTAEAFF
CDR3nt: TGTGCCAGCAGAAAATCCGGGACAGCTGAAGCTTTCTTT
v_gene: TRBV5-6
abundance: NA
j_gene: TRBJ1-1
d_gene: TRBD1

CDR3aa: CASSVSSRTDTQYF
CDR3nt: TGTGCCAGCAGCGTATCTAGCAGGACAGATACGCAGTATTTT
v_gene: TRBV9
abundance: NA
j_gene: TRBJ2-3
d_gene: NA

CDR3aa: CAARPGVEGGYTF
CDR3nt: TGTGCCGCCCGCCCCGGGGTGGAGGGGGGCTACACCTTC
v_gene: TRBV7-3
abundance: NA
j_gene: TRBJ1-2
d_gene: NA

CDR3aa: CASSDGHSYNEQFF
CDR3nt: TGCGCCAGCAGTGATGGACACTCCTACAATGAGCAGTTCTTC
v_gene: TRBV10-1
abundance: NA
j_gene: TRBJ2-1
d_gene: NA

CDR3aa: CASSSIGREETQYF
CDR3nt: TGTGCTAGCAGCTCTATTGGGCGTGAGGAGACCCAGTACTTC
v_gene: TRBV7-7
abundance: NA
j_gene: TRBJ2-5
d_gene: NA

CDR3aa: CASSQGQACTF
CDR3nt: TGTGCCAGCAGCCAAGGACAGGCCTGCACCTTC
v_gene: TRBV2
abundance: NA
j_gene: TRBJ1-2
d_gene: TRBD1

CDR3aa: CASSSRQALDYGYTF
CDR3nt: TGTGCCAGCAGTTCGCGACAGGCCCTAGACTATGGCTACACCTTC
v_gene: TRBV27
abundance: NA
j_gene: TRBJ1-2
d_gene: NA

CDR3aa: CASSAAGGDSPLHF
CDR3nt: TGTGCCAGCAGTGCCGCAGGGGGCGATTCACCCCTCCACTTT
v_gene: TRBV6-1
abundance: NA
j_gene: TRBJ1-6
d_gene: TRBD1

CDR3aa: CASGGEGAGETQYF
CDR3nt: TGCGCCAGCGGGGGGGAAGGGGCGGGGGAGACCCAGTACTTC
v_gene: TRBV10-2
abundance: NA
j_gene: TRBJ2-5
d_gene: TRBD2

CDR3aa: CASSSRFGLAGEEEQYF
CDR3nt: TGTGCCAGCAGCTCCCGGTTCGGGCTAGCGGGGGAGGAAGAGCAGTACTTC
v_gene: TRBV9
abundance: NA
j_gene: TRBJ2-7
d_gene: TRBD2